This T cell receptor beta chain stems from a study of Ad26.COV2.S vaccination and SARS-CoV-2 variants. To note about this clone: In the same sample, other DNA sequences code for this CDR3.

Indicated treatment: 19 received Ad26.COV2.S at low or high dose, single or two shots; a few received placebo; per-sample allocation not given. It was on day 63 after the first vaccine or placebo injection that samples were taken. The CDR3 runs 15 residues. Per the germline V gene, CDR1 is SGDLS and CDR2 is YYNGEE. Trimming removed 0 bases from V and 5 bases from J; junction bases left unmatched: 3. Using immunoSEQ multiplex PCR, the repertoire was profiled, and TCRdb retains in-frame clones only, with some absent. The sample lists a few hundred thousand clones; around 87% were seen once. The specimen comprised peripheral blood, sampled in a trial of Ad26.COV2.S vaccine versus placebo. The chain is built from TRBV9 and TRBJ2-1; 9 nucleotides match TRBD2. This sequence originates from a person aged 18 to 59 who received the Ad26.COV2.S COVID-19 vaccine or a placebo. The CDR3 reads CASSVGLAGNNEQFF. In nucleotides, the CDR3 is TGTGCCAGCAGCGTAGGTCTAGCGGGGAACAATGAGCAGTTCTTC.